The 3 T cell receptor beta chains reported below all come from one sample, sequenced in a study of blood T cells in healthy people across ages. It was with a sample-barcoded 5' primer and a J-beta primer mix that a second PCR of about 6 to 12 cycles was run. Using its own MiXCR run on the 5' RACE reads, TCRdb lists one record per CDR3 protein. The table includes 800,000 to 950,000 distinct CDR3 sequences, about 48% detected once. Sequencing was carried out using blood. The source of these receptors is a man aged 25-45 years in good health.

This clonotype was counted a few times. The V and J genes are TRBV7-2 and TRBJ2-7; no reliable D call. The CDR3 covers 13 residues. The V end was cut by 8 bases, the J end by 0 bases, with 11 bases between. The V gene's germline CDR1 is SGHTA and CDR2 FQGNSA. The CDR3 bases are TGTGCCAGCGGCATGTCTAACTCCTACGAGCAGTACTTC. Residues: CASGMSNSYEQYF. The entire variable domain, with the rest obtained from reference TRBV7-2 and TRBJ2-7, is as follows: GAGVSQSPSNKVTEKGKDVELRCDPISGHTALYWYRQSLGQGLEFLIYFQGNSAPDKSGLPSDRFSAERTGGSVSTLTIQRTQQEDSAVYLCASGMSNSYEQYFGPGTRLTVT.

The V gene is TRBV29-1, the J gene TRBJ2-3; 8 bases agree with TRBD1. The junction had 8 bases not matched to a gene; V was cut back by 7 bases and J by 2 bases. The V gene's germline CDR1 is SQVTM and CDR2 ANQGSEA. The CDR3 is 14 residues long. CDR3 sequence (DNA): TGCAGCGGCGAGGGACAGGAGTACACAGATACGCAGTATTTT. Translating gives CSGEGQEYTDTQYF.

The V and J genes are TRBV7-9 and TRBJ2-5, with D possibly matching TRBD1 (6 bases). This CDR3 contains 19 residues. The V end was cut by 3 bases, the J end by 2 bases, with 25 bases between. Germline CDR1 and CDR2: SEHNR and FQNEAQ (reference sequence). This CDR3 reads CASSFQPSAQGMGQETQYF. The CDR3 DNA follows: TGTGCCAGCAGCTTCCAACCCTCCGCACAGGGCATGGGACAAGAGACCCAGTACTTC.